The 8 T cell receptor beta chains listed next were all sequenced from one sample in a study of patients and donors after allogeneic stem cell transplantation. Using its own MiXCR run on the RT-PCR reads, TCRdb lists one record per CDR3 protein. Of about 960,000 distinct CDR3 sequences in the sample, approximately 18% were seen once. Source material: blood, either unsorted or a sorted T cell fraction (not recorded which). The receptors come from a human donor who was either an allogeneic HSCT recipient or a stem cell or donor lymphocyte infusion donor (not recorded which). It is not recorded whose cells these are; they may come from a transplant donor.

The chain carries TRBV7-9 and TRBJ2-7, with a possible D match to TRBD1 (6 bases). CDR3 length: 15 amino acids. Trimming pared 5 bases from V and 2 bases from J, leaving 16 bases between. CDR1 SEHNR and CDR2 FQNEAQ come from the germline V gene (reference sequence). The CDR3, as DNA: TGTGCCAGCAGCCCTCAGCAGGGGCCCCCCTACGAGCAGTACTTC. Residues: CASSPQQGPPYEQYF. Complete variable domain (other parts from reference TRBV7-9 and TRBJ2-7): DTGVSQNPRHKITKRGQNVTFRCDPISEHNRLYWYRQTLGQGPEFLTYFQNEAQLEKSRLLSDRFSAERPKGSFSTLEIQRTEQGDSAMYLCASSPQQGPPYEQYFGPGTRLTVT.

This rearrangement joins TRBV5-1 to TRBJ2-3; D is ambiguous. The CDR3 length is 15 residues. Trimming shortened V by 2 bases and J by 2 bases, and 12 bases separated the two germline ends. Germline V gene lookup returns CDR1 SGHRS and CDR2 YFSETQ. The CDR3 loop is CASSFPSLSTDTQYF. The CDR3 DNA reads as TGCGCCAGCAGCTTCCCTAGTCTTTCCACAGATACGCAGTATTTT.

V gene TRBV6-5 combines with J gene TRBJ1-5, with 9 nucleotides matching TRBD1. Germline CDR1 and CDR2: MNHEY and SVGAGI. V shed 2 bases and J 4 bases; nucleotides not matched to a gene: 9. The length of the CDR3 is 17 residues. CDR3 protein: CASSYLGQGTLNQPQHF. CDR3 nucleotide sequence: TGTGCCAGCAGTTACCTGGGACAGGGAACTCTTAATCAGCCCCAGCATTTT.

The chain is built from TRBV20-1 and TRBJ2-7, with D possibly being TRBD1 or TRBD2 (5 bases each). Trimming cost V 5 bases and J 2 bases, with 13 bases left between them. The germline V gene encodes CDR1 DFQATT and CDR2 SNEGSKA (reference sequence). The CDR3 is made up of 13 amino acids. The CDR3 loop is CSAHRDPAYEQYF. CDR3 in DNA: TGCAGTGCTCACCGGGACCCCGCCTACGAGCAGTACTTC.

The chain uses TRBV30 and TRBJ2-5; D is possibly TRBD1 or TRBD2 (7 bases each). Trimming left V 3 bases short and J 3 bases short, with 17 bases between. Germline V lookup: CDR1 GTSNPN, CDR2 SVGIG (reference sequence). CDR3 length equals 15 residues. The CDR3, as DNA: TGTGCCTGGAGAGATGGGAGGGGGCTTAAAGAGACCCAGTACTTC. Translation gives CAWRDGRGLKETQYF.

The sample holds a few counts of this clonotype. The gene calls are TRBV5-1 and TRBJ2-1; TRBD2 might be the D (5 bases). Germline CDR1 is SGHRS and CDR2 is YFSETQ. The germline V and J ends were trimmed by 7 bases and 3 bases, with 14 bases remaining between them. The length of the CDR3 is 14 residues. The CDR3: CASHPWENYNEQFF. CDR3 DNA sequence: TGCGCCAGCCACCCGTGGGAGAACTACAATGAGCAGTTCTTC.

The chain combines TRBV15 with TRBJ1-5; the D gene is possibly TRBD1 (5 bases). The V end was cut by 3 bases, the J end by 0 bases, with 9 bases between. This CDR3 has 15 residues. Germline CDR1 reads LNHNV; CDR2 reads YYDKDF (reference sequence). This chain's CDR3 is CATSRDINSNQPQHF. The CDR3 nucleotides are TGTGCCACCAGCAGGGACATCAATAGCAATCAGCCCCAGCATTTT.

J is TRBJ2-1 and V is TRBV4-2, with TRBD2 matching over 7 bases. With V trimmed by 3 bases and J by 6 bases, 5 bases remained unmatched. Looked up from germline, CDR1 is LGHNA and CDR2 is YNFKEQ. This CDR3 has 14 amino acids. The CDR3 reads CASSQTGTTNEQFF. CDR3 coding DNA: TGTGCCAGCAGCCAGACCGGGACTACCAATGAGCAGTTCTTC.